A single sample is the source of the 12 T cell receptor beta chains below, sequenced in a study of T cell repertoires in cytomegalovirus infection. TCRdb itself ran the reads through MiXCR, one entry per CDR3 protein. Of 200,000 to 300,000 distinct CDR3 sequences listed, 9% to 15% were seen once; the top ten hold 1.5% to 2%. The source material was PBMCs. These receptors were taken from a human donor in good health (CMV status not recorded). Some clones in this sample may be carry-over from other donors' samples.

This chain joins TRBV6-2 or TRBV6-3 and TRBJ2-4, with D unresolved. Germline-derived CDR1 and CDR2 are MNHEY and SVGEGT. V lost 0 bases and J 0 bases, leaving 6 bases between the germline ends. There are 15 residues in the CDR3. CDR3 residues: CASSYSGSAKNIQYF. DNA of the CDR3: TGTGCCAGCAGTTACTCGGGCTCAGCCAAAAACATTCAGTACTTC.

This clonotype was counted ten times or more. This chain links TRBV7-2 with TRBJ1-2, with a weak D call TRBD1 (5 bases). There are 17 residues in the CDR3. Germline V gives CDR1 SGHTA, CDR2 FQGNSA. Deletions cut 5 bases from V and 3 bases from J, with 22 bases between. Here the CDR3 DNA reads TGTGCCAGCAGCCCCCGCCCAGGGAGGCCGAGGGACTATGGCTACACCTTC. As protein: CASSPRPGRPRDYGYTF.

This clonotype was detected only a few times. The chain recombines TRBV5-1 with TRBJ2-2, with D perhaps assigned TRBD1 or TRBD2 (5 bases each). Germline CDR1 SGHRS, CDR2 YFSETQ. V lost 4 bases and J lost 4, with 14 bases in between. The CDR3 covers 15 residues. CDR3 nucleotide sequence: TGCGCCAGCAGCCTCGGGACCACGGCCACCGGGGAGCTGTTTTTT. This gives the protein CASSLGTTATGELFF.

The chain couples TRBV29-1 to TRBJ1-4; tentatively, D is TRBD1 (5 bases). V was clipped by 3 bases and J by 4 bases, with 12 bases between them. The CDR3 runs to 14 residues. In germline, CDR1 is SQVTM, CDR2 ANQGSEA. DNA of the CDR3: TGCAGCGTTGAGCCGACGGGGCTTAATGAAAAACTGTTTTTT. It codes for CSVEPTGLNEKLFF.

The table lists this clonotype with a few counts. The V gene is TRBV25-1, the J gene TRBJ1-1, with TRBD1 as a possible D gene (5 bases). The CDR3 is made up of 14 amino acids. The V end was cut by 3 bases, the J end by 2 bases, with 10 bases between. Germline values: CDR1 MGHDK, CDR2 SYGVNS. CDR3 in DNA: TGTGCCAGCAGTGATCGGGGGATAAACACTGAAGCTTTCTTT. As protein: CASSDRGINTEAFF.

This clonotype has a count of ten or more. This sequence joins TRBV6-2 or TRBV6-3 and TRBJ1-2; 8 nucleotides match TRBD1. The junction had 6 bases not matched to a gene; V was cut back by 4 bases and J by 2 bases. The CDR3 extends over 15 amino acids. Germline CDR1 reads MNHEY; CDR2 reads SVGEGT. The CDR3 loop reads CASSFQTGANYGYTF. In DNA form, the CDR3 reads TGTGCCAGCAGTTTCCAGACAGGGGCGAACTATGGCTACACCTTC.

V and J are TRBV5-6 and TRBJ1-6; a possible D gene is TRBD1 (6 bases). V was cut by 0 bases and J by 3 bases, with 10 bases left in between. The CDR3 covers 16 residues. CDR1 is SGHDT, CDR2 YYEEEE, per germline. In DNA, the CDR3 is TGTGCCAGCAGCTTGGGCGGACAGATCTATAATTCACCCCTCCACTTT. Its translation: CASSLGGQIYNSPLHF.

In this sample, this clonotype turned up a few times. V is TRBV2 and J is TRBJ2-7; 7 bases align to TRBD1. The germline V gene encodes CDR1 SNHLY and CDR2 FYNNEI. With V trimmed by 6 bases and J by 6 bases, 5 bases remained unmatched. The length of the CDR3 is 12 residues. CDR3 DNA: TGTGCCAGCAGGCCGACAGGGATCGAGCAGTACTTC. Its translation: CASRPTGIEQYF.

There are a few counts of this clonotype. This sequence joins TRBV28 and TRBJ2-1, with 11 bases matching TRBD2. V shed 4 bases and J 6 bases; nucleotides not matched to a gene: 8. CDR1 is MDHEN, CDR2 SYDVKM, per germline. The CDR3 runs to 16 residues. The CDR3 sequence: CASSSQLAGVVNEQFF. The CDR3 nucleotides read TGTGCCAGCAGTTCCCAACTAGCGGGAGTTGTCAATGAGCAGTTCTTC.

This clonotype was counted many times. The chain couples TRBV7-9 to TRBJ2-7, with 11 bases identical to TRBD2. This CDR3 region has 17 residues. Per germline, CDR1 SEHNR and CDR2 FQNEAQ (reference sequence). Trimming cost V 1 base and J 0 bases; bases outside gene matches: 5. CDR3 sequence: CASSLGGGTSGSYEQYF. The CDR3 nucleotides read TGTGCCAGCAGCTTAGGAGGAGGGACTAGCGGCTCCTACGAGCAGTACTTC.

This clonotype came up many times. DNA of the CDR3: TGTGCCAGCAGTCCCGGACTAGCGGGAGGCCCCACAGATACGCAGTATTTT. Translation gives CASSPGLAGGPTDTQYF. V gene TRBV7-8 combines with J gene TRBJ2-3; 14 nucleotides match TRBD2. Trimming took 6 bases from V and 2 from J; bases not matched to a gene: 7. Per germline, CDR1 SGHVS and CDR2 FQNEAQ. The CDR3 is 17 residues long.

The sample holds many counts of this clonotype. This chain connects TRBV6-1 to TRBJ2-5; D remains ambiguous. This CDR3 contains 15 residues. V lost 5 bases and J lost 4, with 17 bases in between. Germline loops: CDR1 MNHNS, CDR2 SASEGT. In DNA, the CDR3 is TGTGCCAGCAGTCCCGGCTCTAGGGTGGGAGAGACCCAGTACTTC. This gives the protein CASSPGSRVGETQYF.